This T cell receptor beta chain was recovered during a study of human T cells and chemical hapten exposure (dated by TCRdb to the early 2020s). Background for the entire study: For sensitization, 2% DPC in acetone was applied to a 2 cm by 2 cm area of upper inner arm skin. Patch testing was performed on the upper back with Finn chambers containing 0.01% DPC, and the patch tests were scored after 6 days according to International Contact Dermatitis Research Group standards. Blood samples were taken from patients before sensitization (week 0) and at 2, 6 and about 24 weeks after DPC sensitization. The mostly female patient cohort included alopecia areata with under or over 50% scalp involvement, alopecia totalis and alopecia universalis. Throughout the study period of around 24 weeks, patients also received therapeutic DPC doses to the scalp every week. Twenty-nine alopecia patients provided blood for TCR sequencing at one to four time points (pre-sensitization, 2, 6 and 24 weeks). The libraries were sequenced as a pool, and the TCR yield per sample differed mostly because of small variations in library volumes within the pool. Peripheral blood TCR repertoire changes were tracked in vivo in alopecia patients during primary and secondary sensitization to the hapten diphenylcyclopropenone (DPC).

The time point label on this specimen signifies: patch test 1, 2 weeks after DPC sensitization. The intended sense of this specimen's treatment or condition label: therapeutic diphenylcyclopropenone sensitization with weekly scalp DPC. At each patch-test visit, blood was drawn before the patch test was applied. Eligible patients were aged 18 to 70, diagnosed with alopecia, deemed suitable for DPC therapy, and excluded if pregnant. Total RNA was extracted from unfractionated whole blood that had been collected in Tempus Blood RNA tubes. Library method: RACE. The instrument was a NextSeq 500. During library preparation, unique molecular identifiers were attached to individual cDNA molecules so that TCRs could be counted in a quantitative, reproducible way. Each blood RNA sample was used to sequence both TCR alpha and TCR beta chains. On the authors' methods: The median number of TCRs per sample was around 100,000, ranging from about 23,224 to 750,000. V, J and CDR3 annotation of the TCR reads was carried out using the Decombinator software suite. To make PS versus PT1 abundance plots, every sample was subsampled to the same number of TCRs (28,000). Expanded TCRs were defined as absent before sensitization and observed at least eight times at the 2-week time point. TCRdb applied fastp at Q25 and MiXCR to the public reads, then kept only in-frame beta chains. Each record represents a unique CDR3 protein, reported with the most common genes and DNA among its rows. Clone size and V and J calls follow TCRdb, not the original study. For this sample the table gives 150,000 to 200,000 distinct CDR3 sequences, of which about 22% were detected only once. The ten top clones hold under 7% of the sample.

Study-level results and caveats: Significantly more large CDR3 similarity clusters were formed by expanded TCRs than by pre-sensitization or healthy control sets, consistent with antigen-driven responses. The number of PT1 expanded TCRs positively correlated with patch test score, significant at thresholds 8, 16 and 32 but not 4. Repeated subsampling changed both the strength of the expansion versus patch-test correlation and the threshold at which the correlation became significant. No change with DPC sensitization was found in the number of TCRs above 1 in 1000 frequency, and no evidence of global repertoire structure alterations was found. Because all patients had alopecia, a presumed autoimmune disease, the immune response of the patients might differ from that of healthy individuals.

The V end loses 3 bases and the J end loses 4 bases, and a stretch of 10 bases separates them. Including cysteine and phenylalanine, the CDR3 has 13 amino acids. The retained sequence is limited to the CDR3, 39 bases, with the frame set at the first base. From the germline V gene (reference sequence), CDR1 is DFQATT and CDR2 is SNEGSKA. Comment on this clonotype: No cognate antigen has been identified for it. Base qualities are missing; no much larger clone stands one base away.

The input for sequencing was whole blood, taken in connection with sensitization to the hapten diphenylcyclopropenone (DPC). The TCR was taken from a woman between 50 and 59 years old with alopecia areata. Some clones in this sample may be carry-over from other donors' samples. This chain joins TRBV20-1 to TRBJ2-1, and perhaps TRBD1 as D gene, on 6 matching bases. Here is the DNA: TGCAGTGCTAGGGCGACAGGTTACAATGAGCAGTTCTTC. Translated, this is CSARATGYNEQFF.